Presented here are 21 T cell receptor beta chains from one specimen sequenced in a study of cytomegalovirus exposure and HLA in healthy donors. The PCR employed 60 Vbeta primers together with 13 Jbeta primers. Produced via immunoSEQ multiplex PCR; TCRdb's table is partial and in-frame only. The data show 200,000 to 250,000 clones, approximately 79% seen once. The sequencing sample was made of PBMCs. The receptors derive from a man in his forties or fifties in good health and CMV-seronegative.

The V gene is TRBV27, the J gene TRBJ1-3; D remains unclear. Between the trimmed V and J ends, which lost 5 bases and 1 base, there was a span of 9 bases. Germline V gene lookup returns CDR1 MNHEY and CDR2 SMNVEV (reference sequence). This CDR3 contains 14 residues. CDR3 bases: TGTGCCAGCAGTCCGACGGGATCTGGAAACACCATATATTTT. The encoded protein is CASSPTGSGNTIYF.

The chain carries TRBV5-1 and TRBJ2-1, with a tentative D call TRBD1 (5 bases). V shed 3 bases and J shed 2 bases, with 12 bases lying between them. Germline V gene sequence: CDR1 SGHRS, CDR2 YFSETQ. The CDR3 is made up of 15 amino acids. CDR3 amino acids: CASSSGQGTYNEQFF. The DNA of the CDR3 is TGCGCCAGCAGCTCAGGACAAGGAACCTACAATGAGCAGTTCTTC.

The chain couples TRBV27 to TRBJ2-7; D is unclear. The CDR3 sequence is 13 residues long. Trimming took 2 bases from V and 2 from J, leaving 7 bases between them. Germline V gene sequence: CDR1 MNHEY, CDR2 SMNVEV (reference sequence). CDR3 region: CASSLAPTYEQYF. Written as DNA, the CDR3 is TGTGCCAGCAGTTTAGCACCTACCTACGAGCAGTACTTC.

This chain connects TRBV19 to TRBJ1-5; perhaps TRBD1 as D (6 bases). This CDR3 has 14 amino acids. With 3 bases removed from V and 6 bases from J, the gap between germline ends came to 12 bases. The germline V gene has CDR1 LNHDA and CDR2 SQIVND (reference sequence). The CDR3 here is CASSISQGTQPQHF. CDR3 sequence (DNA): TGTGCCAGTAGTATTTCACAGGGAACTCAGCCCCAGCATTTT.

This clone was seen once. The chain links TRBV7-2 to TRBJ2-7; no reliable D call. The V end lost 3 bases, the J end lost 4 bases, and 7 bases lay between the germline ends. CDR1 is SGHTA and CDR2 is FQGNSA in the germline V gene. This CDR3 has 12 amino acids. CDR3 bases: TGTGCCAGCAGCTTGACACGATACGAGCAGTACTTC. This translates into CASSLTRYEQYF.

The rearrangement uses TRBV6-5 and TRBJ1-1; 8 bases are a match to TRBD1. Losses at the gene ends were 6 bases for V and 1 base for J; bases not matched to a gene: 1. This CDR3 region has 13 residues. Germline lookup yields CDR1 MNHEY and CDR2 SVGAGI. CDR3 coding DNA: TGTGCCAGCAGGGACAGGGCGAACACTGAAGCTTTCTTT. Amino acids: CASRDRANTEAFF.

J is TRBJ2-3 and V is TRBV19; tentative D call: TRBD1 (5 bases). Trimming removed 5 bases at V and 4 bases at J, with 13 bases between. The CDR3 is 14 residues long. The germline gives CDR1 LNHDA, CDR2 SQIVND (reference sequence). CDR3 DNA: TGTGCCAGTAGTGTATACCAGGGTTCAGATACGCAGTATTTT. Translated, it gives CASSVYQGSDTQYF.

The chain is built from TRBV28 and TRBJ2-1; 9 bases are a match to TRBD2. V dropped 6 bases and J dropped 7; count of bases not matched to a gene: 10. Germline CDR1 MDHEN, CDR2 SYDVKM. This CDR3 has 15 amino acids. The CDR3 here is CASSHRAGGRNEQFF. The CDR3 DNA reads TGTGCCAGCAGCCATCGAGCGGGAGGTAGGAATGAGCAGTTCTTC.

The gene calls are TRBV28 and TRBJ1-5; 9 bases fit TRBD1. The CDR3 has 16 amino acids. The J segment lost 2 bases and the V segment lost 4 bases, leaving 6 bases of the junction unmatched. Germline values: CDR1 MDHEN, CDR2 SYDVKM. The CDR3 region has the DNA TGTGCCAGCAGTTCGACCGACAGGGGGGGCAATCAGCCCCAGCATTTT. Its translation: CASSSTDRGGNQPQHF.

The CDR3 loop reads CSAGVSAGTGELFF. For the CDR3, the DNA is TGCAGCGCCGGGGTTAGCGCGGGCACCGGGGAGCTGTTTTTT. The chain employs TRBV29-1 and TRBJ2-2; D might be TRBD2 (5 bases). The CDR3 is 14 residues long. Germline V gene lookup returns CDR1 SQVTM and CDR2 ANQGSEA. V gave up 7 bases and J gave up 4 bases, with 16 bases separating them.

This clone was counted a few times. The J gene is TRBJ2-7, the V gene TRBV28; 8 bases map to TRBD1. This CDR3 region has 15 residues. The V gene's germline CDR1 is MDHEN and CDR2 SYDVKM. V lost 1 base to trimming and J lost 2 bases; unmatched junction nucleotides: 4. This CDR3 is CASSLSRTGTYEQYF. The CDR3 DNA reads TGTGCCAGCAGTTTATCCCGGACAGGGACCTACGAGCAGTACTTC.

The CDR3 here is CASRKKGARFEQYF. CDR3 nucleotide sequence: TGTGCCAGCAGGAAAAAGGGGGCGCGGTTCGAGCAGTACTTC. The chain uses TRBV5-8 and TRBJ2-7; 7 nucleotides line up with TRBD1. The germline CDR1 and CDR2 sequences are SGHTS and YDEGEE. V dropped 5 bases and J dropped 6; count of bases not matched to a gene: 11. The CDR3 is made up of 14 amino acids.

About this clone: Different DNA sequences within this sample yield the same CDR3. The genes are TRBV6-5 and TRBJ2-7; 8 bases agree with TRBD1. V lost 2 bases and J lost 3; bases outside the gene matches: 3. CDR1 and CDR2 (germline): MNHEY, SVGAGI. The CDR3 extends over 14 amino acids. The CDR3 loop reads CASSYGQGLYEQYF. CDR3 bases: TGTGCCAGCAGTTACGGACAGGGCCTCTACGAGCAGTACTTC.

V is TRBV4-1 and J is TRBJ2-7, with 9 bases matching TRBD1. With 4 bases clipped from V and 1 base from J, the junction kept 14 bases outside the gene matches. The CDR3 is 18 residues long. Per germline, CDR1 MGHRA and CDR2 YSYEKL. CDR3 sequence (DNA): TGCGCCAGCAGCCTTTCCTCAGCCCCGGGACAGGGATCCTACGAGCAGTACTTC. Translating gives CASSLSSAPGQGSYEQYF.

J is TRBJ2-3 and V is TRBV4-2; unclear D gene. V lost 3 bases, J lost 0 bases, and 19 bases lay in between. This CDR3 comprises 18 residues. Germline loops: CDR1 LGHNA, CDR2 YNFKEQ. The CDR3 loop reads CASSQEQTSRPSTDTQYF. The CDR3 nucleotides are TGTGCCAGCAGCCAGGAGCAAACCTCGCGCCCTAGCACAGATACGCAGTATTTT.

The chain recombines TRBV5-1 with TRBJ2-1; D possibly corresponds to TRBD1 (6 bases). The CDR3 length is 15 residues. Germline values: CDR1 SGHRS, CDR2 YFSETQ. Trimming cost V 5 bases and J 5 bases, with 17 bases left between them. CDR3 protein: CASRREGTNNNEQFF. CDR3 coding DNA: TGCGCCAGCAGGAGAGAGGGGACAAATAACAATGAGCAGTTCTTC.

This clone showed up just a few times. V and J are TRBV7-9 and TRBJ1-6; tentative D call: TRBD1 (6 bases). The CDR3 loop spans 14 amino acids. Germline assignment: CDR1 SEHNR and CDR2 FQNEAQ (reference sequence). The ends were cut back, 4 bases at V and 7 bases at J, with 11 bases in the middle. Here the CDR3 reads CASSSQGLNSPLHF. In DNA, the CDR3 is TGTGCCAGCAGCTCACAGGGTCTGAATTCACCCCTCCACTTT.

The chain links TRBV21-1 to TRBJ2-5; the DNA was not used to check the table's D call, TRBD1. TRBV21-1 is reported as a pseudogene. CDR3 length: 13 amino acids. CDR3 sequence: CASTRTPQETQYF. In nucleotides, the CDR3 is TGTGCCAGCACTAGGACACCTCAAGAGACCCAGTACTTC.

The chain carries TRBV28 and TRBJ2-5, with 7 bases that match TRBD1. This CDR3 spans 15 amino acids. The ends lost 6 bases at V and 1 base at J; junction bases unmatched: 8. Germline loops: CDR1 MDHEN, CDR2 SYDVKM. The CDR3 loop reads CASSNTRGRQETQYF. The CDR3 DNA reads TGTGCCAGCAGCAACACTAGGGGGCGCCAAGAGACCCAGTACTTC.

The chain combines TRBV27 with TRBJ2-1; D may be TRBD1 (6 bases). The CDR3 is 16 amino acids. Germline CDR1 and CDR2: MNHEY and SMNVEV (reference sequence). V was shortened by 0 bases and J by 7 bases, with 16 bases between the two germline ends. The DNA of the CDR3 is TGTGCCAGCAGTTTATCGGCAGGGGCTTGGGGTAATGAGCAGTTCTTC. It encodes CASSLSAGAWGNEQFF.

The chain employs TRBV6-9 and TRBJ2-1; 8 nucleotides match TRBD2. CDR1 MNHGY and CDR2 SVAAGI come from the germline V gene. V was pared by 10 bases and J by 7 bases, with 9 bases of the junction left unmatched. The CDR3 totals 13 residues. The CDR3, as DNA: TGTGCCAACAACGGGACTAGACAGAATGAGCAGTTCTTC. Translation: CANNGTRQNEQFF.